This entry describes one T cell receptor (beta chain). Its antigen is not identified. Trimming pared 2 bases from V and 12 bases from J, leaving 14 bases between. Germline V gene lookup returns CDR1 GTSNPN and CDR2 SVGIG (reference sequence). This CDR3 has 12 amino acids. The data originate from a study of T cell repertoires in cytomegalovirus infection. As for the study in general: It was the public TCR beta signatures that indicated both CMV infection and matching HLA type. Study-level points and caveats: Summed public TCR beta family frequency identified CMV carriers bearing the relevant HLA. Dominating the ex vivo response were HLA-C-restricted CMV-specific TCR beta clonotypes.

Each CDR3 protein is one row after TCRdb ran MiXCR on the reads. The sample shows 510,000 or so distinct CDR3 sequences, about a quarter of them seen only once. The chain joins TRBV30 to TRBJ1-3; no reliable D call. Sequencing was performed on PBMCs. This TCR was sampled from a human donor in good health (CMV status not recorded). Some clones in this sample may be carry-over from other donors' samples. DNA of the CDR3: TGTGCCTGGAGTTTAGAGGGAGTACGCATATATTTT. This codes for CAWSLEGVRIYF.